This T cell receptor (beta chain) was profiled in a study of siplizumab effects on memory and regulatory T cells. Study conclusions and caveats: Naive or memory phenotype was unassignable for roughly 75-97% of proliferating CD4+ or CD8+ clones. Suppressive activity of Tregs proliferating in siplizumab cultures remained unconfirmed. In unstimulated cells, naive T cells appeared more diverse than memory T cells and seemed major alloresponse contributors.

Germline-derived CDR1 and CDR2 are MGHRA and YSYEKL. V was pared by 4 bases and J by 3 bases, with 8 bases of the junction left unmatched. The CDR3 is made up of 15 amino acids. TCRdb's copy holds only in-frame clones and misses some; the assay was immunoSEQ multiplex PCR. The data contain some 46,000 clones, about 94% of them singletons. Turning to this clone: Its antigen is currently unknown.

The clonotype comes from a human donor in good health. The chain links TRBV4-1 to TRBJ1-2; 7 bases align to TRBD1. Sequencing used CD8+ T cells sorted from blood. In nucleotides, the CDR3 is TGCGCCAGCAGCCGTATAGCAGGGGGGGACTATGGCTACACCTTC. This gives the protein CASSRIAGGDYGYTF.